Included here is one T cell receptor beta chain sequence, with context. The antigen is not known. This specimen belongs to a study of T cells expressing NK-cell markers. Study-level background: Among eight sequenced donors, seven carried HCMV seropositivity while one was seronegative.

Broader study findings: Four donors showed these clonotypes also leading the CD3+CD56-NKG2C+ fraction.

UMIs accompanied the 5'RACE template switching by which TCR beta cDNA was made. TCRdb reanalyzed the 5' RACE reads and collapses them to one entry per CDR3 protein, without DNA. The sample is made up of 120,000 to 150,000 distinct CDR3 sequences, and the top ten hold approximately 12% of it. Source material: blood T cells: a sorted CD56 or NKG2C T cell subset, CD4+ or CD8+ T cells, or bulk PBMC T cells (not recorded which). This clonotype originated in a man aged 18-30 years in good health.

The CDR3 loop is CASSSTGAEKLFF. This chain connects TRBV12-3 or TRBV12-4 to TRBJ1-4; absent DNA, TCRdb's TRBD1 call cannot be checked. The CDR3 is 13 residues long.